Each of the 15 T cell receptor beta chains below was sequenced from the same sample in a study of beta chain features in type 1 diabetes. The isolated RNA, all of it, was reverse transcribed, so expressed TCRB transcripts were what got sequenced. Repertoires were generated with immunoSEQ multiplex PCR, while TCRdb's copy carries only in-frame clones and drops some. Of fewer than 200,000 clones listed, approximately 13% were seen once; the top ten hold less than 0.7%. Sample: central memory CD4+ T cells from blood. The origin of the receptors is a woman younger than 30 in good health.

In this sample, this clone turned up a few times. The rearrangement uses TRBV5-1 and TRBJ2-3; 11 nucleotides line up with TRBD2. This CDR3 is built from 17 residues. In germline, CDR1 is SGHRS, CDR2 YFSETQ. After removal of 0 bases from V and 5 bases from J, the junction contained 8 bases not matched to a gene. CDR3 in amino acids: CASSLGNPTSGEDTQYF. The CDR3 region has the DNA TGCGCCAGCAGCTTGGGGAACCCGACTAGCGGGGAAGATACGCAGTATTTT. Supplemented by reference TRBV5-1 and TRBJ2-3, the full variable domain reads KAGVTQTPRYLIKTRGQQVTLSCSPISGHRSVSWYQQTPGQGLQFLFEYFSETQRNKGNFPGRFSGRQFSNSRSEMNVSTLELGDSALYLCASSLGNPTSGEDTQYFGPGTRLTVL.

In this sample, this clone turned up a few times. This chain links TRBV29-1 with TRBJ2-1, with a possible D match to TRBD2 (5 bases). Germline CDR1 is SQVTM and CDR2 is ANQGSEA. V lost 8 bases and J 5 bases, leaving 10 bases between the germline ends. The CDR3 is 11 amino acids. The CDR3 nucleotides are TGCAGCCATCGAGCGGACAATGAGCAGTTCTTC. Its protein is CSHRADNEQFF.

The V call is TRBV12-5, the J call TRBJ2-3, with 7 bases that match TRBD1. Germline loops: CDR1 LGHNT, CDR2 FRNRAP. This CDR3 has 14 residues. Trimming removed 6 bases from V and 3 bases from J; junction bases left unmatched: 6. The CDR3 sequence is CASGPRQGTDTQYF. DNA for the CDR3: TGTGCTAGTGGACCTCGACAGGGAACAGATACGCAGTATTTT. Full variable domain (outside the CDR3, taken from reference TRBV12-5 and TRBJ2-3): DARVTQTPRHKVTEMGQEVTMRCQPILGHNTVFWYRQTMMQGLELLAYFRNRAPLDDSGMPKDRFSAEMPDATLATLKIQPSEPRDSAVYFCASGPRQGTDTQYFGPGTRLTVL.

This chain connects TRBV5-5 to TRBJ2-1; 7 bases agree with TRBD2. This CDR3 contains 14 residues. The junction had 7 bases not matched to a gene; V was cut back by 0 bases and J by 10 bases. Germline CDR1 is SGHKS and CDR2 is YYEKEE (reference sequence). CDR3 residues: CASSLGGGVKEQFF. CDR3 coding DNA: TGTGCCAGCAGCTTGGGGGGAGGGGTCAAGGAGCAGTTCTTC.

The chain uses TRBV1 and TRBJ2-1; the table's D call TRBD2 went unverified against the DNA. TRBV1 is recorded as a pseudogene. The CDR3 length is 18 residues. DNA of the CDR3: TGCACCAGCAGCCAAGCGAACCCTAGCGGGAGTAACGACAATGAGCAGTTCTTC. Encoded protein: CTSSQANPSGSNDNEQFF.

The table lists this clone with many counts. This sequence joins TRBV7-9 and TRBJ2-5, with no clear D. The CDR3 extends over 12 amino acids. Germline CDR1 reads SEHNR; CDR2 reads FQNEAQ (reference sequence). V gave up 1 base and J gave up 11 bases, with 11 bases separating them. The CDR3 region has the DNA TGTGCCAGCAGCTTAGGCAGCGCGGTGCAGTACTTC. It is translated as CASSLGSAVQYF. Full variable domain (missing parts from reference TRBV7-9 and TRBJ2-5): DTGVSQNPRHKITKRGQNVTFRCDPISEHNRLYWYRQTLGQGPEFLTYFQNEAQLEKSRLLSDRFSAERPKGSFSTLEIQRTEQGDSAMYLCASSLGSAVQYFGPGTRLLVL.

The chain uses TRBV7-2 and TRBJ2-2; D remains unclear. V was pared by 4 bases and J by 1 base, with 7 bases between. CDR1 is SGHTA, CDR2 FQGNSA, per germline. This CDR3 comprises 14 residues. The CDR3 region is CASSSDWNTGELFF. For the CDR3, the DNA is TGTGCCAGCAGCTCCGACTGGAACACCGGGGAGCTGTTTTTT.

This clone was recorded a few times. The chain uses TRBV4-2 and TRBJ2-6; D gene unclear. V lost 0 bases, J lost 2 bases, and 8 bases lay in between. The CDR3 contains 16 residues. Germline V CDR1 and CDR2: LGHNA, YNFKEQ. The CDR3 DNA sequence: TGTGCCAGCAGCCAAGATGGTGGCACTGGGGCCAACGTCCTGACTTTC. It specifies CASSQDGGTGANVLTF.

The table lists this clone with a few counts. The rearrangement uses TRBV9 and TRBJ2-7; D perhaps matches TRBD2 (6 bases). Germline CDR1 and CDR2: SGDLS and YYNGEE. The CDR3 has 15 residues. The V end was cut by 4 bases, the J end by 2 bases, with 16 bases between. The CDR3 here is CASSPRGGATYEQYF. CDR3 DNA: TGTGCCAGCAGCCCCCGCGGAGGGGCGACCTACGAGCAGTACTTC.

This sequence joins TRBV28 and TRBJ1-5; a possible D gene is TRBD1 (5 bases). V lost 2 bases, J lost 8 bases, and 13 bases lay in between. The CDR3 has 14 residues. CDR1 is MDHEN and CDR2 is SYDVKM in the germline V gene. The CDR3 DNA reads TGTGCCAGCAGTTTAATCGGGGGAATTAAGCCCCAGCATTTT. This sequence encodes CASSLIGGIKPQHF.

CDR3 amino acids: CASSLAHDNQPQHF. The CDR3 region has the DNA TGTGCCAGCAGCTTAGCACATGACAATCAGCCCCAGCATTTT. The chain combines TRBV7-9 with TRBJ1-5; no clear D. The CDR3 covers 14 residues. CDR1 and CDR2 from the germline V gene are SEHNR and FQNEAQ (reference sequence). Trimming shortened V by 0 bases and J by 3 bases, and 6 bases separated the two germline ends.

This rearrangement joins TRBV28 to TRBJ1-2; possibly TRBD1 for D (5 bases). V was trimmed by 9 bases and J by 6 bases, leaving 11 bases between them. This CDR3 has 11 amino acids. CDR1 and CDR2 from the germline V gene are MDHEN and SYDVKM. The CDR3 is CASTSGNGYTF. CDR3 DNA sequence: TGTGCCAGTACCTCAGGGAATGGCTACACCTTC.

The rearrangement joins TRBV29-1 to TRBJ2-5, with D hard to call. From germline, CDR1 is SQVTM and CDR2 ANQGSEA. V lost 7 bases and J lost 3, with 18 bases in between. This CDR3 comprises 14 residues. The CDR3 loop is CSAGWSIKEETQYF. The CDR3 DNA sequence: TGCAGCGCCGGGTGGTCTATAAAGGAAGAGACCCAGTACTTC.

The table lists this clone with a few counts. The V gene is TRBV29-1, the J gene TRBJ2-7, with 12 bases that match TRBD1. Germline V CDR1 and CDR2: SQVTM, ANQGSEA. The CDR3 consists of 17 residues. J gave up 1 base and V 6 bases, and 13 bases lay outside the gene matches. DNA of the CDR3: TGCAGCGTACAAATCGTGGGACAGGGGGCCCGGTCCTACGAGCAGTACTTC. It translates to CSVQIVGQGARSYEQYF.

J is TRBJ1-5 and V is TRBV28; D is possibly TRBD1 (5 bases). Trimming shortened V by 2 bases and J by 2 bases, and 10 bases separated the two germline ends. CDR3 length: 15 residues. Germline V gene sequence: CDR1 MDHEN, CDR2 SYDVKM. The CDR3 nucleotides read TGTGCCAGCAGTTTAGGAGGGACGGGCAATCAGCCCCAGCATTTT. It specifies CASSLGGTGNQPQHF. The variable domain in full, completed from reference TRBV28 and TRBJ1-5, reads DVKVTQSSRYLVKRTGEKVFLECVQDMDHENMFWYRQDPGLGLRLIYFSYDVKMKEKGDIPEGYSVSREKKERFSLILESASTNQTSMYLCASSLGGTGNQPQHFGDGTRLSIL.